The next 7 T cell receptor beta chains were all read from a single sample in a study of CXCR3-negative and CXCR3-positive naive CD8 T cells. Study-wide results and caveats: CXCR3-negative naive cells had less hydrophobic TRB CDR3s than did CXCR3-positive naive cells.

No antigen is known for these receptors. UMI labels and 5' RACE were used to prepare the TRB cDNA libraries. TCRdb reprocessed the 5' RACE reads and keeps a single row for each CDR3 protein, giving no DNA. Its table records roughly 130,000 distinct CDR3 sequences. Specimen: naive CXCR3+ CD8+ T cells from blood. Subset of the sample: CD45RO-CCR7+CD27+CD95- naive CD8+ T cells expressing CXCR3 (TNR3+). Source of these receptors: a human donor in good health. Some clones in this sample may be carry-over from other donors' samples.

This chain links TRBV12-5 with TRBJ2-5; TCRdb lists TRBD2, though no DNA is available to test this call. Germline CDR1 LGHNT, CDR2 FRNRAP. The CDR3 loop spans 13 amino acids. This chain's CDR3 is CASGSTSAETQYF.

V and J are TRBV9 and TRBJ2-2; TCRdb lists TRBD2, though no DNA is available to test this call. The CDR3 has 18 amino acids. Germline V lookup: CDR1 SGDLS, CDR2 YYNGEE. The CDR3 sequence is CASSTTSGGFRSPGELFF.

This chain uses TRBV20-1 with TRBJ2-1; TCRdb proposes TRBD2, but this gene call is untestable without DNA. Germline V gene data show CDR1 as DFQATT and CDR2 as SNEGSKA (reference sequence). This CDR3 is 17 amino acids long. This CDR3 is CSATYKTSGDDYNEQFF.

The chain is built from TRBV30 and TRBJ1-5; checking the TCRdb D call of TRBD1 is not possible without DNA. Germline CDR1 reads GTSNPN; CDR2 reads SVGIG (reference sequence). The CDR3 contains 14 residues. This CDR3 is CAWAPGTGNQPQHF.

CDR3 loop: CASSPLGIETGGFTTYNEQFF. V gene TRBV14 combines with J gene TRBJ2-1; TCRdb picks TRBD1, but there is no DNA to check that call. Germline CDR1 and CDR2: SGHDN and FVKESK. The length of the CDR3 is 21 residues.

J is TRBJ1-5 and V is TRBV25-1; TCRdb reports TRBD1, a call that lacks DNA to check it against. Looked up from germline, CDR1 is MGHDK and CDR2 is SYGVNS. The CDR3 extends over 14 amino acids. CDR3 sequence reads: CASSEPGLNQPQHF.

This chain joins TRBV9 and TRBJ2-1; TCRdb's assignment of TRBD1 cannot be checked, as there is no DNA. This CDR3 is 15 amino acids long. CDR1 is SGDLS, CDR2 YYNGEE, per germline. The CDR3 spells CASSPPPVGRDEQFF.